The subject of this entry is one TCR beta chain. Its matching antigen is unknown. The time point here: cycle 4 day 1 (C4D1), after less than 7 weeks of nivolumab. Each patient relapsed following autologous stem cell transplantation, and prior brentuximab vedotin exposure differed. Germline values: CDR1 MNHEY, CDR2 SMNVEV (reference sequence). Between the trimmed V and J ends, which lost 6 bases and 7 bases, there was a span of 12 bases. The CDR3 sequence is 12 residues long. Sequencing used immunoSEQ multiplex PCR; TCRdb keeps in-frame clones, though not all of them. The sample carries about 60,000 clones, more than 90% recorded once. This record belongs to a study of PD-1 blockade in classical Hodgkin lymphoma. General observations from the study: The authors have not defined what causes the repertoire differences, possibly disease activity or prior therapy.

The chain recombines TRBV27 with TRBJ2-5; weak D call: TRBD2 (5 bases). The sample in question was peripheral blood mononuclear cells (PBMCs), obtained before the fourth cycle of nivolumab. The clonotype was recovered from a human donor with classical Hodgkin lymphoma. Here the CDR3 DNA reads TGTGCCAGCAGCCCCCGAGAGGGGACCCAGTACTTC. It yields the protein CASSPREGTQYF.